This paragraph covers one TCR beta chain sequence. Antigen specificity is unknown. A read error may explain this, as a much larger clone is one base away. The CDR3 consists of 14 residues. Trimming left V 0 bases short and J 0 bases short, with 7 bases between. CDR1 is SGHRS and CDR2 is YFSETQ in the germline V gene. The data derive from a study of response to subunit inactivated influenza vaccine. Study-wide findings and caveats: Every seasonal influenza vaccination brings in few new T cells, the authors suggested.

TCRdb processed the RT-PCR reads anew with MiXCR; each CDR3 protein has one entry. The table has 650,000 or so distinct CDR3 sequences, 13% to 15% seen once. The chain joins TRBV5-1 to TRBJ2-7, with D unclear. The input for sequencing was PBMCs from blood, taken 14 to 15 days before vaccination. This sequence originates from a man aged 45-65 years who received an inactivated influenza vaccine. The CDR3 DNA follows: TGCGCCAGCAGCTTGGACAAGAGCTCCTACGAGCAGTACTTC. This gives the protein CASSLDKSSYEQYF.